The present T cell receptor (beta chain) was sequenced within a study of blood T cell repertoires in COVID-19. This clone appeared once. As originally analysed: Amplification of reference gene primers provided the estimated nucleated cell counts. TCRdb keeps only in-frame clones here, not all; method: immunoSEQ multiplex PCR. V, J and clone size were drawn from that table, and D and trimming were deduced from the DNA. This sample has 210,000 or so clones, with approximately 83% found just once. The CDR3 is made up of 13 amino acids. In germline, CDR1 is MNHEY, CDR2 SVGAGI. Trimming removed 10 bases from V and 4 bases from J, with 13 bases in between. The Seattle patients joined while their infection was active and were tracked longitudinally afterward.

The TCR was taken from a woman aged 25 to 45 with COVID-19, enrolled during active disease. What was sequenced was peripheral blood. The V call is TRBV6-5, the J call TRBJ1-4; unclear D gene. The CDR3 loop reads CATSEAHNEKLFF. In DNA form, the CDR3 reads TGTGCCACTTCGGAGGCCCATAATGAAAAACTGTTTTTT.